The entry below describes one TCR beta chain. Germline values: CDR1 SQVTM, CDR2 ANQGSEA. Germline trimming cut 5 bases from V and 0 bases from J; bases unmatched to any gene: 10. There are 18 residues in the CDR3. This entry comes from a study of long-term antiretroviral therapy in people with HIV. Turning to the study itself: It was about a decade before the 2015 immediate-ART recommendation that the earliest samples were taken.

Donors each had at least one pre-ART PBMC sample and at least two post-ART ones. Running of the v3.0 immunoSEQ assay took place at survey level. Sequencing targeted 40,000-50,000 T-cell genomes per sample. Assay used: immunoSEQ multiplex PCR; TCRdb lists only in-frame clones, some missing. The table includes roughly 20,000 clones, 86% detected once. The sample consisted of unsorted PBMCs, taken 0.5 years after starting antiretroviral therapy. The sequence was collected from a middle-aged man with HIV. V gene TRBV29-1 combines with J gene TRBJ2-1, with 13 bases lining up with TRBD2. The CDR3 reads CSVRGTSGKGYSYNEQFF. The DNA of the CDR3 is TGCAGCGTTAGAGGGACTAGCGGGAAAGGGTACTCCTACAATGAGCAGTTCTTC.